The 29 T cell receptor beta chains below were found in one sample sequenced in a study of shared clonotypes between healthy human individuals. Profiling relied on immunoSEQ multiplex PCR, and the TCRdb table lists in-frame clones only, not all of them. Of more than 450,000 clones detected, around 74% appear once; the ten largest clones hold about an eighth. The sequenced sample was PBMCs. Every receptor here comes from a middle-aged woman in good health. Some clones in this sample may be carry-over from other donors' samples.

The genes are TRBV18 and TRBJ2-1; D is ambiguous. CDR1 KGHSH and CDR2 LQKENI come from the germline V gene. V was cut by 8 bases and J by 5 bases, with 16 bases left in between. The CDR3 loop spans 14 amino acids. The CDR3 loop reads CASARFDKHNEQFF. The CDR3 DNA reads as TGTGCCAGCGCGCGATTCGACAAGCACAATGAGCAGTTCTTC.

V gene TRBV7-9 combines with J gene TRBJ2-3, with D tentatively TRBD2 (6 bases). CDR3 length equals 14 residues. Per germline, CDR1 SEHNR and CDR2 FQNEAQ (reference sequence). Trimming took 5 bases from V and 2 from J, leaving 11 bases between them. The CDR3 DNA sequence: TGTGCCAGCAGCCCGACTAGATACACAGATACGCAGTATTTT. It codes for CASSPTRYTDTQYF.

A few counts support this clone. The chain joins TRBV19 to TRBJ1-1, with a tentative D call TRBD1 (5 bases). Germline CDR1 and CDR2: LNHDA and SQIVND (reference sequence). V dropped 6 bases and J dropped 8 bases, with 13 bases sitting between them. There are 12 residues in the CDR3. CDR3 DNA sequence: TGTGCCAGTAGCACACGGGGGTTCGAAGCTTTCTTT. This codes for CASSTRGFEAFF.

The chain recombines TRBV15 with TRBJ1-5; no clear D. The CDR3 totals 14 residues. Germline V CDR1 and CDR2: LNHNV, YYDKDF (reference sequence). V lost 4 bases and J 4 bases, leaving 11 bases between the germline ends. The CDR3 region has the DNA TGTGCCACCAGCATTGCGATACAAAATCAGCCCCAGCATTTT. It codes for CATSIAIQNQPQHF.

The CDR3 spells CASSYGRGTEAFF. DNA of the CDR3: TGTGCCAGCAGTTACGGCAGGGGGACTGAAGCTTTCTTT. This chain links TRBV6-5 with TRBJ1-1; 7 positions match TRBD1. The CDR3 is 13 residues long. The V segment lost 2 bases and the J segment 5 bases; nucleotides outside the gene matches: 2. Germline loops: CDR1 MNHEY, CDR2 SVGAGI.

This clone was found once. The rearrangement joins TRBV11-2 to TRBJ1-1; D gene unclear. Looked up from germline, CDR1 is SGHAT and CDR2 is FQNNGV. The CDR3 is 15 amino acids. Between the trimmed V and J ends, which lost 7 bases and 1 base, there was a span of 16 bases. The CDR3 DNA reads TGTGCCAGCAACCGATTCCAGGTACCGAACACTGAAGCTTTCTTT. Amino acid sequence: CASNRFQVPNTEAFF.

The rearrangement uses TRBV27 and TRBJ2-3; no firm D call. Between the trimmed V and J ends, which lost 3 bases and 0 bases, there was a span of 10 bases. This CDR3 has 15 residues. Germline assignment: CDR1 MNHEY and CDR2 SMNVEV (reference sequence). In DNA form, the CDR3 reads TGTGCCAGCAGTTTTAGTTCACCTAGCACAGATACGCAGTATTTT. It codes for CASSFSSPSTDTQYF.

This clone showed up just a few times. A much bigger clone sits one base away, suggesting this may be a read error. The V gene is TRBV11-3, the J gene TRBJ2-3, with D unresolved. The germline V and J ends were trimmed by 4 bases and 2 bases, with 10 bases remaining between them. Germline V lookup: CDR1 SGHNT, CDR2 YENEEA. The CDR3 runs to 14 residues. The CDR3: CASSSDGNTDTQYF. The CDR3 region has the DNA TGTGCCAGCAGCTCGGACGGCAACACAGATACGCAGTATTTT. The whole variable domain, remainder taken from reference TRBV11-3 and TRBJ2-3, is EAGVVQSPRYKIIEKKQPVAFWCNPISGHNTLYWYLQNLGQGPELLIRYENEEAVDDSQLPKDRFSAERLKGVDSTLKIQPAELGDSAVYLCASSSDGNTDTQYFGPGTRLTVL.

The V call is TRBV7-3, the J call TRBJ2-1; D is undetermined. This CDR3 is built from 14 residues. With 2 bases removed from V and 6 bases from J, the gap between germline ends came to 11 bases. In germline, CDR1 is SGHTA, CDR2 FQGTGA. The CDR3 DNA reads TGTGCCAGCAGCTTAGGGGATGCGGTCAATGAGCAGTTCTTC. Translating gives CASSLGDAVNEQFF.

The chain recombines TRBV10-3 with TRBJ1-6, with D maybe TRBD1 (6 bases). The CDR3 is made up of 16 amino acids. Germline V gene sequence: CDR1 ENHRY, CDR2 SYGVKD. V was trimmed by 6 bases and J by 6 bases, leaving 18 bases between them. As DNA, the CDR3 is TGTGCCATCAGCGATCACAGGGATGGAGGTAATTCACCCCTCCACTTT. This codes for CAISDHRDGGNSPLHF.

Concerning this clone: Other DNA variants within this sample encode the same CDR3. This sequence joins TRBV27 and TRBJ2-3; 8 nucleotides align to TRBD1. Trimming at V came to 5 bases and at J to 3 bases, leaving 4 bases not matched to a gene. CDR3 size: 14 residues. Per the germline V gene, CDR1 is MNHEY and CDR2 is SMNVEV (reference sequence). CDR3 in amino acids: CASSPGQGTDTQYF. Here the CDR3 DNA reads TGTGCCAGCAGTCCAGGACAGGGAACAGATACGCAGTATTTT.

CDR3 nucleotide sequence: TGTGCCAGCACCCCCCTAAAAGGCAGTTTTAACTATGGCTACACCTTC. As protein: CASTPLKGSFNYGYTF. The chain joins TRBV11-2 to TRBJ1-2; D not resolved. Germline CDR1 reads SGHAT; CDR2 reads FQNNGV. The V gene lost 7 bases and the J gene lost 1 base, with 19 bases spanning the gap. The CDR3 covers 16 residues.

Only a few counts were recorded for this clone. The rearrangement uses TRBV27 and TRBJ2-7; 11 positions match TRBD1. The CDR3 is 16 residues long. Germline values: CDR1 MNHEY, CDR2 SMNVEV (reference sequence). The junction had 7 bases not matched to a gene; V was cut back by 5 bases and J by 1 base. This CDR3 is CASSPQGQGGSYEQYF. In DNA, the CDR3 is TGTGCCAGCAGTCCTCAGGGACAGGGGGGGTCCTACGAGCAGTACTTC.

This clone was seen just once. The CDR3 reads CASSIAETQYF. DNA for the CDR3: TGTGCCAGTAGTATAGCTGAGACCCAGTACTTC. The chain has TRBV19 and TRBJ2-5; D is undetermined. V was clipped by 1 base and J by 5 bases, with 2 bases between them. Germline CDR1 reads LNHDA; CDR2 reads SQIVND (reference sequence). The CDR3 extends over 11 amino acids.

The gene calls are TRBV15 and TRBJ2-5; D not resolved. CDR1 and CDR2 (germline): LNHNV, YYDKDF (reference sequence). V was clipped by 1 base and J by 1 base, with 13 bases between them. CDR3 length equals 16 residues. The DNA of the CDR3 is TGTGCCACCAGCAGAGCCCCCCGGTCAGCCCAAGAGACCCAGTACTTC. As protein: CATSRAPRSAQETQYF.

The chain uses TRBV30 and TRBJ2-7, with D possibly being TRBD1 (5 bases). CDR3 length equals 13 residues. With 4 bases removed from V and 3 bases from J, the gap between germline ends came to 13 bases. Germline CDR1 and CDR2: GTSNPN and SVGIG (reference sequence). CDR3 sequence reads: CAWTRASSYEQYF. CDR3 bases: TGTGCCTGGACCAGGGCCTCCAGCTACGAGCAGTACTTC.

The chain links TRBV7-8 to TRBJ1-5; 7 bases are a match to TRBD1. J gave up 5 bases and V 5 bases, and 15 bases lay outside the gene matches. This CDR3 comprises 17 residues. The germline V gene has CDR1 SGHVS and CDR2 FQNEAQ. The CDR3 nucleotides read TGTGCCAGCAGCGAAACATTCGTGACAGGGAAGGATCAGCCCCAGCATTTT. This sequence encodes CASSETFVTGKDQPQHF.

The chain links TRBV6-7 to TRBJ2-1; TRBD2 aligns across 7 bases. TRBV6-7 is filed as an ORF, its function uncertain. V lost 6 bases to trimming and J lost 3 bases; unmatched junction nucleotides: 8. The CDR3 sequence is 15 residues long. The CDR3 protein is CASSSQGLLYNEQFF. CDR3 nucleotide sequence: TGTGCCAGCAGCTCCCAGGGACTACTCTACAATGAGCAGTTCTTC.

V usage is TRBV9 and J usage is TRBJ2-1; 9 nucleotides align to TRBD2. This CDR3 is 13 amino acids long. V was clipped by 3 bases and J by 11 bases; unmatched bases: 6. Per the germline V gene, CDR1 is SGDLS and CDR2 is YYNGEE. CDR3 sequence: CASSEGGRAQQFF. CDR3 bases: TGTGCCAGCAGCGAGGGCGGGAGGGCCCAGCAGTTCTTC.

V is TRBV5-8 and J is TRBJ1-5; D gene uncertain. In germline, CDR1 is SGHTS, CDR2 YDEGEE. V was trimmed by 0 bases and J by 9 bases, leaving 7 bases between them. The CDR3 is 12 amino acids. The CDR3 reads CASSLASRPQHF. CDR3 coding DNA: TGTGCCAGCAGCTTGGCTTCTCGGCCCCAGCATTTT. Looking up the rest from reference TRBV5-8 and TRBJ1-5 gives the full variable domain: EAGVTQSPTHLIKTRGQQATLRCSPISGHTSVYWYQQALGLGLQFLLWYDEGEERNRGNFPPRFSGRQFPNYSSELNVNALELEDSALYLCASSLASRPQHFGDGTRLSIL.

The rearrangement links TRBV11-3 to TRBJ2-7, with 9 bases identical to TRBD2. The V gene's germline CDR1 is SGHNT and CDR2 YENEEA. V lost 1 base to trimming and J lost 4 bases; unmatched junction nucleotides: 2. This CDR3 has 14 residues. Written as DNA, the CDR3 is TGTGCCAGCAGCTTAGGTAGCGGGAGTTACGAGCAGTACTTC. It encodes CASSLGSGSYEQYF.

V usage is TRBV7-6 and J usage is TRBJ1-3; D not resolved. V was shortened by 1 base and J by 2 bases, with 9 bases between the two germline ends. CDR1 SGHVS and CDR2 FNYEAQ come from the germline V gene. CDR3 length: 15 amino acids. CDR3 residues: CASSLGYSPGNTIYF. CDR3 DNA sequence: TGTGCCAGCAGCTTAGGTTACAGCCCTGGAAACACCATATATTTT.

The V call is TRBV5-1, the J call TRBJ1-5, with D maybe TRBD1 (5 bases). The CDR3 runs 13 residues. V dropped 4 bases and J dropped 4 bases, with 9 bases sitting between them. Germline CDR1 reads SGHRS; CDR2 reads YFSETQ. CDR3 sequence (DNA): TGCGCCAGCAGCAAGGAGGGGAATCAGCCCCAGCATTTT. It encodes CASSKEGNQPQHF.

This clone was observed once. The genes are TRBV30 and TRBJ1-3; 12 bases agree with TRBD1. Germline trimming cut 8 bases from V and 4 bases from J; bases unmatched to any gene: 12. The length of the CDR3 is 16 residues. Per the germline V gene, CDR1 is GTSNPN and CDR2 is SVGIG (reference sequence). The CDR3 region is CAGRDRGRQGGNTIYF. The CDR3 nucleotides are TGTGCCGGACGGGACAGGGGGCGGCAAGGCGGAAACACCATATATTTT.

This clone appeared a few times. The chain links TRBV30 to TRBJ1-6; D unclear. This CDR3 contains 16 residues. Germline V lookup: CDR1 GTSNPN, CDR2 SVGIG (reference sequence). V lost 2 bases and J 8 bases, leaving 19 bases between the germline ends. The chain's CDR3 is CAWSRLDGFRDSPLHF. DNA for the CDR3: TGTGCCTGGAGTCGCCTAGATGGTTTTCGGGATTCACCCCTCCACTTT. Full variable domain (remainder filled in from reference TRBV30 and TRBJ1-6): SQTIHQWPATLVQPVGSPLSLECTVEGTSNPNLYWYRQAAGRGLQLLFYSVGIGQISSEVPQNLSASRPQDRQFILSSKKLLLSDSGFYLCAWSRLDGFRDSPLHFGNGTRLTVT.

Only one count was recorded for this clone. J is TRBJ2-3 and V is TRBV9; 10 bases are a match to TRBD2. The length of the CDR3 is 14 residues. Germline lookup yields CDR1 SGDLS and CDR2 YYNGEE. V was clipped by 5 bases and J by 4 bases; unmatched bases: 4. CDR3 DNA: TGTGCCAGCAGTGCTAGCGGGAGTTCAGATACGCAGTATTTT. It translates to CASSASGSSDTQYF.

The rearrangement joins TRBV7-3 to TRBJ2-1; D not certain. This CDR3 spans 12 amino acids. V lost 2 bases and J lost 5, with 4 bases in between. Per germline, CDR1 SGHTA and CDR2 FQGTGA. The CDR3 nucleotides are TGTGCCAGCAGCTTATCCCACAATGAGCAGTTCTTC. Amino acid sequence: CASSLSHNEQFF.

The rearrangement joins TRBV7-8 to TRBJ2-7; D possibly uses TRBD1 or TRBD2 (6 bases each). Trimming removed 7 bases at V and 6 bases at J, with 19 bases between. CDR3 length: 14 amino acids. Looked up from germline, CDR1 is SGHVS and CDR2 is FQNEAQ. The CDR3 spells CASTRGGGQGEQYF. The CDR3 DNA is TGTGCCAGCACCCGAGGAGGGGGTCAGGGCGAGCAGTACTTC.

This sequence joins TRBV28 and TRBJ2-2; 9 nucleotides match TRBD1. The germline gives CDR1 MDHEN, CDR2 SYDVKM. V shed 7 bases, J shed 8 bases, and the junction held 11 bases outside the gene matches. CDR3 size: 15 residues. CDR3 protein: CASILRGQGKGELFF. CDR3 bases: TGTGCCAGCATTCTACGAGGACAGGGGAAGGGGGAGCTGTTTTTT.